A selection of T cell receptor beta chains follows, all from one sample in a study of regulatory T cells in long-lasting Graves disease. TCRdb analysed the multiplex PCR reads with MiXCR anew, one entry per CDR3 protein. Among 400,000 to 500,000 distinct CDR3 sequences listed, around 20% were seen once. This material consisted of peripheral blood mononuclear cells (PBMCs), taken when the disease was refractory, from a patient treated with antithyroid drugs. These receptors all stem from a female donor with Graves disease. Both conserved end residues are part of each CDR3. Each record gives: D gene, clone size, J gene, V gene, CDR3 DNA, CDR3 protein. D genes are given only for firm matches. Clone size is given for some rows only: seen once, a few or many times, or a class if the clone is expanded.

>TRBD2|few|TRBJ2-7|TRBV7-9
TGTGCCAGCAGCTTAGAGGGGGGACTAGCGGGCTACGAGCAGTACTTC
CASSLEGGLAGYEQYF
>NA|NA|TRBJ2-1|TRBV3-1
TGTGCCAGCAGCCCCATGGAAGGGAGCATCTACAATGAGCAGTTCTTC
CASSPMEGSIYNEQFF
>NA|many|TRBJ2-7|TRBV7-6
TGTGCCAGCAGCAAAACCAGGGGAAGGCCCTCCTACGAGCAGTACTTC
CASSKTRGRPSYEQYF
>NA|many|TRBJ1-2|TRBV6-5
TGTGCCAGCAGTTCGATGGACGGCAGCGACGGCTACACCTTC
CASSSMDGSDGYTF
>NA|many|TRBJ1-5|TRBV15
TGTGCCACCAGCACAGGGCCTACGCTTACGGCTCAGCCCCAGCATTTT
CATSTGPTLTAQPQHF
>TRBD2|few|TRBJ2-4|TRBV19
TGTGCCAGTAGGGGGGGGGATACCCTCGCCAAAAACATTCAGTACTTC
CASRGGDTLAKNIQYF
>NA|many|TRBJ2-7|TRBV19
TGTGCCAGTAGTGCGCAACTAGCCTCACGATGGGAGCAGTACTTC
CASSAQLASRWEQYF
>NA|many|TRBJ2-2|TRBV28
TGTGCCAGCCAAGCTAGCGCCGGGGAGCTGTTTTTT
CASQASAGELFF
>NA|many|TRBJ1-1|TRBV6-9
TGTGCCAGCAGTTACTACGGAGTTGAAGCTTTCTTT
CASSYYGVEAFF
>NA|NA|TRBJ1-1|TRBV7-8
TGTGCCAGCAGCTTTCTTGCGGTTCTAAATGTTAACGGTGAAGCTTTCTTT
CASSFLAVLNVNGEAFF
>TRBD1|NA|TRBJ1-6|TRBV7-9
TGTGCCAGCAGCTTATGGGGGACAGCGGCTAATTCACCCCTCCACTTT
CASSLWGTAANSPLHF
>NA|NA|TRBJ1-1|TRBV2
TGTGCCAGCAGTGCAGAACGCGGGAACACTGAAGCTTTCTTT
CASSAERGNTEAFF
>TRBD1|NA|TRBJ2-3|TRBV2
TGTGCCAGCATTCGGACAGGGGGCGTAAGTACAGATACGCAGTATTTT
CASIRTGGVSTDTQYF
>NA|NA|TRBJ1-1|TRBV6-1
TGTGCCAGCAGTGAAGCGGTCGGGTTGGGGGGCACTGAAGCTTTCTTT
CASSEAVGLGGTEAFF
>NA|many|TRBJ1-2|TRBV5-1
TGCGCCAGCAGCTTTGGGGTGGCTAACTATGGCTACACCTTC
CASSFGVANYGYTF
>NA|many|TRBJ1-2|TRBV7-4
TGTGCCAGCAGGGCCGGGGCCTATGGCTACACCTTC
CASRAGAYGYTF
>NA|many|TRBJ1-6|TRBV28
TGTGCCAGCAAGGGAGGGCCACCCCAATATAATTCACCCCTCCACTTT
CASKGGPPQYNSPLHF
>NA|many|TRBJ2-7|TRBV9
TGTGCCAGCAGCGTATCGGAGAGATCCTACGAGCAGTACTTC
CASSVSERSYEQYF
>TRBD2|many|TRBJ2-2|TRBV20-1
TGCAGTGTTGAGCGGGACGACACCGGGGAGCTGTTTTTT
CSVERDDTGELFF
>NA|NA|TRBJ1-4|TRBV6-1
TGTGCCAGCAGGGATCTCATTAATGAAAAACTGTTTTTT
CASRDLINEKLFF
>NA|few|TRBJ1-6|TRBV11-2
TGTGCCAGCAGCTTAATTGCGGGATCACCCCTCCACTTT
CASSLIAGSPLHF
>NA|many|TRBJ1-3|TRBV15
TGTGCCACCAGCAGAGGTGACTCTGGAAACACCATATATTTT
CATSRGDSGNTIYF
>TRBD1|NA|TRBJ2-6|TRBV28
TGTGCCAGCAGCCCAACCGGGACAGGGCCCTCTGGGGCCAACGTCCTGACTTTC
CASSPTGTGPSGANVLTF
>NA|many|TRBJ2-5|TRBV19
TGTGCCAGTAGTAGAGGATCCCCAGAGACCCAGTACTTC
CASSRGSPETQYF
>NA|few|TRBJ2-2|TRBV6-1
TGTGCCAGCTGCACCCCAACCCGGGAGCTGTTTTTT
CASCTPTRELFF
>NA|many|TRBJ1-1|TRBV6-1
TGTGCCAGCAGCGAGACAGATAACACTGAAGCTTTCTTT
CASSETDNTEAFF
>NA|NA|TRBJ1-6|TRBV20-1
TGCAGTGCTAGAGTGGCGGGGCAGGTGAATTCACCCCTCCACTTT
CSARVAGQVNSPLHF
>TRBD2|many|TRBJ2-2|TRBV7-8
TGTGCCAGCAGCTTATCTAGCGGGAGGGATACCGGGGAGCTGTTTTTT
CASSLSSGRDTGELFF
>NA|NA|TRBJ2-4|TRBV3-1
TGTGCCAGCAGCCAGGAGTTTTTAGACAAAAACATTCAGTACTTC
CASSQEFLDKNIQYF
>NA|NA|TRBJ2-6|TRBV20-1
TGCAGTGCTAGAGAACAGGGCTCTGGGGCCAACGTCCTGACTTTC
CSAREQGSGANVLTF
>TRBD2|few|TRBJ2-2|TRBV28
TGTGCCAGCAGTTTAAGCGGGGCTAGCGGGATCCGTACCGGGGAGCTGTTTTTT
CASSLSGASGIRTGELFF
>TRBD2|NA|TRBJ2-2|TRBV6-5
TGTGCCAGCAGTTACTCGACTAGCGGGAGGTCCATCCTGAACACCGGGGAGCTGTTTTTT
CASSYSTSGRSILNTGELFF
>NA|many|TRBJ2-7|TRBV15
TGTGCCACCAGCAGAGACCGGGACACCCTCTACGAGCAGTACTTC
CATSRDRDTLYEQYF
>NA|few|TRBJ2-7|TRBV15
TGTGCCACCAGCCTGAGCGAATCCTACGAGCAGTACTTC
CATSLSESYEQYF
>NA|many|TRBJ2-2|TRBV19
TGTGCCAGTAGTATTCTCTTGAACACCGGGGAGCTGTTTTTT
CASSILLNTGELFF
>TRBD2|many|TRBJ2-4|TRBV15
TGTGCCACCAGCAGAGATGGCCTAGCGGGAGCCGGGGGAAACATTCAGTACTTC
CATSRDGLAGAGGNIQYF
>TRBD2|few|TRBJ2-1|TRBV28
TGTGCCAGCAGTTCCAGCGGGAACAACAATGAGCAGTTCTTC
CASSSSGNNNEQFF
>NA|few|TRBJ2-2|TRBV30
TGTGCCTGGATGTCTTCGAACACCGGGGAGCTGTTTTTT
CAWMSSNTGELFF
>TRBD2|many|TRBJ2-5|TRBV6-1
TGTGCCAGCAGTGAAGCGCTACTAGCGGGTTTAGAGACCCAGTACTTC
CASSEALLAGLETQYF
>TRBD1|many|TRBJ2-5|TRBV29-1
TGCAGCGTTGATGGCCATGGACAGGGAGGAAAGACCCAGTACTTC
CSVDGHGQGGKTQYF
>NA|many|TRBJ2-7|TRBV27
TGTGCCAGCCAGTTGGGGAGTAAGCAGTACTTC
CASQLGSKQYF
>TRBD1|NA|TRBJ2-1|TRBV11-2
TGTGCCAGCAGCCCCTTTGCAGGGGGCATCGATGAGCAGTTCTTC
CASSPFAGGIDEQFF
>NA|many|TRBJ1-1|TRBV28
TGTGCCAGCAGTCCCCCTCAGACTTTAGAGGCTTTCTTT
CASSPPQTLEAFF
>TRBD1|NA|TRBJ2-7|TRBV25-1
TGTGCCAGCAGGGGGGACAGGGGGGCCTACGAGCAGTACTTC
CASRGDRGAYEQYF